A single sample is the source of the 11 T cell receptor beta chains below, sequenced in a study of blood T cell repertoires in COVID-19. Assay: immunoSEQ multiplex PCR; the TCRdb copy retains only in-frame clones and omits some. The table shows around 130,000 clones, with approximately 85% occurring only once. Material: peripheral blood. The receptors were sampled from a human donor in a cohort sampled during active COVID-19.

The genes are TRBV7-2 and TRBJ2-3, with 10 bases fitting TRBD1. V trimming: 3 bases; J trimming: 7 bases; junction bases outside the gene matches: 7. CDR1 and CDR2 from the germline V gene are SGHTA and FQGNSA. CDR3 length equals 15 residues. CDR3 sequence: CASSFGGTGENTQYF. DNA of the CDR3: TGTGCCAGCAGCTTTGGGGGGACAGGGGAAAATACGCAGTATTTT.

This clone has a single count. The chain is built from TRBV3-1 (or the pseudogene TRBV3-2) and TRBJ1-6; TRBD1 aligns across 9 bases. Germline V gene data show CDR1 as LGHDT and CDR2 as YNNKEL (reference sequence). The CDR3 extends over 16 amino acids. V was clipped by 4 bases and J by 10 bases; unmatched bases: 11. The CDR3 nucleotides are TGTGCCAGCAGCCCGGGACAGGGAACGGTGAGGTCACCCCTCCACTTT. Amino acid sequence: CASSPGQGTVRSPLHF.

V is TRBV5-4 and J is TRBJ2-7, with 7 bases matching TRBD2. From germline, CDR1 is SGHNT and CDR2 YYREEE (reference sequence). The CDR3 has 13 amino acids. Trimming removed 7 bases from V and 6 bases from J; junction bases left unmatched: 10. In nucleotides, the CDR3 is TGTGCCAGCGGACTCCCTGCGGGGGTCGAGCAGTACTTC. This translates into CASGLPAGVEQYF.

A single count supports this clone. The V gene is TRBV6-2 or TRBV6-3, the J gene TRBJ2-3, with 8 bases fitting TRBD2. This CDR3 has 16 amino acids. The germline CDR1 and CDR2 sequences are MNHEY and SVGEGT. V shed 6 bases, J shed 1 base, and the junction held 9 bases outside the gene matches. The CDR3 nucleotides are TGTGCCAGCAGCACCATCGGCGGGGGGCGCACAGATACGCAGTATTTT. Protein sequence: CASSTIGGGRTDTQYF.

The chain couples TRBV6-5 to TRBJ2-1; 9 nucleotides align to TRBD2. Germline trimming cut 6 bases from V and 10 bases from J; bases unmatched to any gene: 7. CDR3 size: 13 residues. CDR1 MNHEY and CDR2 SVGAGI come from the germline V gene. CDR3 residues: CASRRSGSNEQFF. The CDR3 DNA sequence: TGTGCCAGCAGGCGTAGCGGGAGCAACGAGCAGTTCTTC.

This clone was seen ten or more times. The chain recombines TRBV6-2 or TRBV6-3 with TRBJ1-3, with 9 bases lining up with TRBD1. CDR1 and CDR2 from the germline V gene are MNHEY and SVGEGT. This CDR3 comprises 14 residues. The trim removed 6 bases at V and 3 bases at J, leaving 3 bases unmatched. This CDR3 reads CASSQDRGGNTIYF. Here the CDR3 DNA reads TGTGCCAGCAGCCAGGACAGGGGTGGAAACACCATATATTTT.

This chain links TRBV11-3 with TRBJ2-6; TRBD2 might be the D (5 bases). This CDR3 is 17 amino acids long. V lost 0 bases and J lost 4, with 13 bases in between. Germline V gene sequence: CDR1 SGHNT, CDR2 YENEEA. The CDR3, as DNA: TGTGCCAGCAGCTTAGATGGTAGAGGGTTAGGGGCCAACGTCCTGACTTTC. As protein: CASSLDGRGLGANVLTF.

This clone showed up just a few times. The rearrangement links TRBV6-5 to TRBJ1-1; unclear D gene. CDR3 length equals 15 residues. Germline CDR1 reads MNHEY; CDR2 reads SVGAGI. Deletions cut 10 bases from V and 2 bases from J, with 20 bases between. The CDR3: CATHDNPEGNTEAFF. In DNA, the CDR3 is TGTGCCACACACGACAACCCTGAGGGAAACACTGAAGCTTTCTTT.

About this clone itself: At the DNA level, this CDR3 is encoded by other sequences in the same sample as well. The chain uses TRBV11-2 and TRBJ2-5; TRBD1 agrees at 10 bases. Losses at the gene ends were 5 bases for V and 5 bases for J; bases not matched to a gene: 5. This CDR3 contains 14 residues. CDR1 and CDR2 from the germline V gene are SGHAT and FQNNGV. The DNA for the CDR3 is TGTGCCAGCAGCCGGACAGGGGGTGAGGAGACCCAGTACTTC. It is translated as CASSRTGGEETQYF.

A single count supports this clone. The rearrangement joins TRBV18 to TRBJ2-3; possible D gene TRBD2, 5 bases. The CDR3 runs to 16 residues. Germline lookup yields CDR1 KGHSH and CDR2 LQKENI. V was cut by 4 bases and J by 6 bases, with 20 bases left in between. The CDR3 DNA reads TGTGCCAGCTCACGCGATTCCCGATCGGTAGCGGATACGCAGTATTTT. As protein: CASSRDSRSVADTQYF. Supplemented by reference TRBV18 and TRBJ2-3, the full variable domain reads NAGVMQNPRHLVRRRGQEARLRCSPMKGHSHVYWYRQLPEEGLKFMVYLQKENIIDESGMPKERFSAEFPKEGPSILRIQQVVRGDSAAYFCASSRDSRSVADTQYFGPGTRLTVL.

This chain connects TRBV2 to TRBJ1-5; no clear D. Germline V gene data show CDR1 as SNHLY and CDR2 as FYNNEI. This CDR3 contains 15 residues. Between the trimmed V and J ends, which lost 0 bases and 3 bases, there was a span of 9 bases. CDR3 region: CASSEALSINQPQHF. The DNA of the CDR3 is TGTGCCAGCAGTGAAGCGCTGAGTATCAATCAGCCCCAGCATTTT.